The 24 T cell receptor beta chains below come from one sample, sequenced in a study of a mutant IDH1 vaccine in newly diagnosed glioma (dated by TCRdb to 2020 to 2022). The library was prepared using the immunoSEQ multiplex PCR assay. TCRdb stores this immuneACCESS table with in-frame sequences only. Part of the clones is absent; in the studies checked, under half of the shortfall reflects unresolved V genes, and no reason is known for the rest. The sample includes 60,000 to 70,000 clones, with roughly 80% observed a single time. 3.8% of the sample goes to the ten largest clones. These receptors are not linked to any known antigen. The intended sense of this specimen's time point label: week 47, end of study. Each vaccine dose was 300 ug of a 20-mer mutant IDH1 peptide in Montanide, given subcutaneously with topical imiquimod. The starting material was PBMCs, obtained from a glioma patient whose treatment included an IDH1 peptide vaccine. Source of these receptors: a man aged 30-40 years with glioma.

V is TRBV28 and J is TRBJ2-2; TRBD1 matches 9 bases. Trimming took 10 bases from V and 7 from J; bases not matched to a gene: 16. This CDR3 is 16 amino acids long. Germline CDR1 MDHEN, CDR2 SYDVKM. CDR3 amino acids: CATSNPGQGFSGELFF. The CDR3, as DNA: TGTGCCACCTCAAATCCGGGACAGGGTTTTAGCGGGGAGCTGTTTTTT.

The chain couples TRBV11-2 to TRBJ2-3; possibly TRBD2 for D (5 bases). This CDR3 has 16 amino acids. Trimming stripped 3 bases from V and 3 bases from J, with 16 bases between. In germline, CDR1 is SGHAT, CDR2 FQNNGV. The CDR3: CASSLLDGVGTDTQYF. CDR3 coding DNA: TGTGCCAGCAGCTTGCTGGACGGGGTGGGTACAGATACGCAGTATTTT.

The chain couples TRBV5-5 to TRBJ2-7, with D perhaps TRBD1 (6 bases). V dropped 0 bases and J dropped 3 bases, with 13 bases sitting between them. Germline loops: CDR1 SGHKS, CDR2 YYEKEE (reference sequence). This CDR3 is 15 amino acids long. The CDR3 DNA reads TGTGCCAGCAGCTTGGGTGGGGACAACCTCTACGAGCAGTACTTC. Translating it yields CASSLGGDNLYEQYF.

This chain uses TRBV11-2 with TRBJ2-1, with D perhaps matching TRBD2 (6 bases). The CDR3 runs to 16 residues. The germline CDR1 and CDR2 sequences are SGHAT and FQNNGV. Trimming pared 4 bases from V and 3 bases from J, leaving 16 bases between. The chain's CDR3 is CASSSTGDGNYNEQFF. CDR3 bases: TGTGCCAGCAGCTCAACGGGGGACGGAAACTACAATGAGCAGTTCTTC.

This chain links TRBV19 with TRBJ2-7; a weak D match, TRBD2 (6 bases). There are 13 residues in the CDR3. Trimming stripped 1 base from V and 3 bases from J, with 7 bases between. Germline CDR1 and CDR2: LNHDA and SQIVND (reference sequence). DNA for the CDR3: TGTGCCAGTAGTATAGGGCGGGACTACGAGCAGTACTTC. Translated, it gives CASSIGRDYEQYF.

The rearrangement uses TRBV4-1 and TRBJ1-5, with unresolved D. Germline V gene sequence: CDR1 MGHRA, CDR2 YSYEKL. This CDR3 is 13 amino acids long. Trimming pared 1 base from V and 4 bases from J, leaving 5 bases between. The CDR3 DNA sequence: TGCGCCAGCAGCCAAGCCACTAATCAGCCCCAGCATTTT. This encodes CASSQATNQPQHF.

V gene TRBV19 combines with J gene TRBJ1-1; possible D gene TRBD1, 6 bases. CDR3 size: 14 residues. The V and J ends lost 5 bases and 8 bases respectively, with 18 bases between them. Germline CDR1 and CDR2: LNHDA and SQIVND (reference sequence). CDR3 loop: CASSASQGPGEAFF. The DNA for the CDR3 is TGTGCCAGTAGTGCCTCACAGGGCCCGGGAGAAGCTTTCTTT.

V is TRBV25-1 and J is TRBJ1-1; D perhaps matches TRBD1 (5 bases). There are 14 residues in the CDR3. Looked up from germline, CDR1 is MGHDK and CDR2 is SYGVNS. V lost 6 bases, J lost 3 bases, and 14 bases lay in between. The CDR3 region is CASRLGEWDTEAFF. As DNA, the CDR3 is TGTGCCAGCAGACTAGGGGAGTGGGACACTGAAGCTTTCTTT.

This clone has only a few counts. The chain recombines TRBV4-2 with TRBJ1-5, with D unclear. Trimming removed 0 bases at V and 2 bases at J, with 11 bases between. Germline V gene sequence: CDR1 LGHNA, CDR2 YNFKEQ. This CDR3 is 16 amino acids long. The CDR3 is CASSQEGGDGNQPQHF. Written as DNA, the CDR3 is TGTGCCAGCAGCCAAGAAGGCGGAGACGGCAATCAGCCCCAGCATTTT.

The J gene is TRBJ2-2, the V gene TRBV15, with D perhaps matching TRBD1 (6 bases). V dropped 6 bases and J dropped 5 bases, with 16 bases sitting between them. This CDR3 has 15 residues. Germline CDR1 is LNHNV and CDR2 is YYDKDF (reference sequence). The CDR3 protein is CATRVQGRTTGELFF. The CDR3 DNA reads as TGTGCCACCAGGGTTCAGGGGCGCACAACCGGGGAGCTGTTTTTT.

The V and J genes are TRBV4-1 and TRBJ1-2, with D uncertain. From germline, CDR1 is MGHRA and CDR2 YSYEKL. The CDR3 totals 13 residues. The V and J ends lost 0 bases and 1 base respectively, with 3 bases between them. CDR3 amino acids: CASSQEGNYGYTF. The CDR3 bases are TGCGCCAGCAGCCAAGAGGGTAACTATGGCTACACCTTC.

The chain uses TRBV30 and TRBJ1-6; D is ambiguous. Germline V gene sequence: CDR1 GTSNPN, CDR2 SVGIG (reference sequence). This CDR3 contains 13 residues. The V and J ends lost 2 bases and 6 bases respectively, with 8 bases between them. The CDR3 region is CAWSPSSNSPLHF. In nucleotides, the CDR3 is TGTGCCTGGAGTCCCTCTAGTAATTCACCCCTCCACTTT.

In its sample, this clone was seen once. The chain couples TRBV30 to TRBJ1-6, with D hard to call. CDR1 is GTSNPN and CDR2 is SVGIG in the germline V gene (reference sequence). This CDR3 comprises 16 residues. Deletions cut 4 bases from V and 0 bases from J, with 13 bases between. The CDR3 bases are TGTGCCTGGATCTTGGACCCAAGCTCCTATAATTCACCCCTCCACTTT. Amino acid sequence: CAWILDPSSYNSPLHF.

This chain connects TRBV5-1 to TRBJ2-5, with TRBD1 matching over 9 bases. V lost 5 bases, J lost 2 bases, and 10 bases stayed unmatched. CDR3 length: 16 residues. Germline V gene lookup returns CDR1 SGHRS and CDR2 YFSETQ. CDR3 sequence reads: CASSQPTGTGQETQYF. The CDR3 nucleotides are TGCGCCAGCAGTCAACCCACCGGGACAGGGCAAGAGACCCAGTACTTC.

This sequence joins TRBV18 and TRBJ2-3, with 11 bases fitting TRBD2. With V trimmed by 3 bases and J by 2 bases, 4 bases remained unmatched. Looked up from germline, CDR1 is KGHSH and CDR2 is LQKENI. This CDR3 contains 16 residues. The DNA of the CDR3 is TGTGCCAGCTCACCCGGGACTAGCGGATACACAGATACGCAGTATTTT. It is translated as CASSPGTSGYTDTQYF.

This clone was observed a single time. V and J are TRBV5-1 and TRBJ2-7; D uncertain. CDR1 is SGHRS, CDR2 YFSETQ, per germline. CDR3 size: 15 residues. V lost 0 bases to trimming and J lost 0 bases, with 10 bases between them. CDR3 bases: TGCGCCAGCAGCTTGGAGGCCGTTAGCTCCTACGAGCAGTACTTC. It codes for CASSLEAVSSYEQYF.

The chain recombines TRBV19 with TRBJ1-2; 8 bases are a match to TRBD1. The CDR3 is 15 amino acids. V shed 3 bases, J shed 7 bases, and the junction held 10 bases outside the gene matches. Germline V lookup: CDR1 LNHDA, CDR2 SQIVND (reference sequence). The CDR3 spells CASSIPPGTGPGYTF. DNA for the CDR3: TGTGCCAGTAGTATCCCTCCAGGGACAGGACCTGGCTACACCTTC.

The V and J genes are TRBV2 and TRBJ1-2; no reliable D call. The CDR3 runs to 13 residues. CDR1 and CDR2 (germline): SNHLY, FYNNEI. The V and J ends lost 4 bases and 2 bases respectively, with 8 bases between them. The CDR3: CASSVPPNYGYTF. The CDR3 nucleotides are TGTGCCAGCAGTGTACCACCAAACTATGGCTACACCTTC. Complete variable domain (other parts from reference TRBV2 and TRBJ1-2): EPEVTQTPSHQVTQMGQEVILRCVPISNHLYFYWYRQILGQKVEFLVSFYNNEISEKSEIFDDQFSVERPDGSNFTLKIRSTKLEDSAMYFCASSVPPNYGYTFGSGTRLTVV.

The chain combines TRBV7-9 with TRBJ2-2; no definite D call. V dropped 3 bases and J dropped 3 bases, with 11 bases sitting between them. The germline CDR1 and CDR2 sequences are SEHNR and FQNEAQ (reference sequence). There are 15 residues in the CDR3. The CDR3 DNA follows: TGTGCCAGCAGCTTGGAAGGCTTATACACCGGGGAGCTGTTTTTT. It specifies CASSLEGLYTGELFF.

Comments on this clone: In the same sample, other DNA sequences code for this CDR3. The chain carries TRBV5-5 and TRBJ1-2; 7 nucleotides line up with TRBD1. V shed 0 bases, J shed 5 bases, and the junction held 7 bases outside the gene matches. The CDR3 has 15 residues. Per germline, CDR1 SGHKS and CDR2 YYEKEE (reference sequence). Written as DNA, the CDR3 is TGTGCCAGCAGCTTGGACAGGGGAGTTACTTATGGCTACACCTTC. It is translated as CASSLDRGVTYGYTF.

This sequence joins TRBV2 and TRBJ1-3, with a possible D match to TRBD1 (5 bases). Germline V CDR1 and CDR2: SNHLY, FYNNEI. CDR3 length: 16 amino acids. Trimming took off 2 bases at V and 7 bases at J, with 18 bases between the two ends. CDR3 region: CASSEFQGANGNTIYF. CDR3 in DNA: TGTGCCAGCAGTGAATTCCAGGGAGCGAATGGTAACACCATATATTTT.

The rearrangement joins TRBV5-8 to TRBJ1-1; D possibly corresponds to TRBD1 (6 bases). This CDR3 contains 15 residues. Germline values: CDR1 SGHTS, CDR2 YDEGEE. V was pared by 0 bases and J by 7 bases, with 16 bases between. The CDR3 nucleotides read TGTGCCAGCAGCTTGGGAGACAGGACCTACAGTGAAGCTTTCTTT. Amino acid sequence: CASSLGDRTYSEAFF.

The gene calls are TRBV5-4 and TRBJ1-6; TRBD1 is a possible D gene (6 bases). V lost 6 bases and J 7 bases, leaving 14 bases between the germline ends. Germline CDR1 is SGHNT and CDR2 is YYREEE (reference sequence). The CDR3 is made up of 14 amino acids. CDR3 sequence: CASTDRRFNSPLHF. The CDR3 DNA reads as TGTGCCAGCACCGACAGGCGGTTCAATTCACCCCTCCACTTT. Combining the CDR3 with reference TRBV5-4 and TRBJ1-6 gives the whole variable domain ETGVTQSPTHLIKTRGQQVTLRCSSQSGHNTVSWYQQALGQGPQFIFQYYREEENGRGNFPPRFSGLQFPNYSSELNVNALELDDSALYLCASTDRRFNSPLHFGNGTRLTVT.

V is TRBV30 and J is TRBJ1-3; 9 bases align to TRBD1. Germline CDR1 and CDR2: GTSNPN and SVGIG (reference sequence). V lost 4 bases to trimming and J lost 2 bases; unmatched junction nucleotides: 6. The CDR3 loop spans 15 amino acids. The CDR3 DNA reads TGTGCCTGGACCCGGACAGGGGTGGCTGGAAACACCATATATTTT. This sequence encodes CAWTRTGVAGNTIYF.